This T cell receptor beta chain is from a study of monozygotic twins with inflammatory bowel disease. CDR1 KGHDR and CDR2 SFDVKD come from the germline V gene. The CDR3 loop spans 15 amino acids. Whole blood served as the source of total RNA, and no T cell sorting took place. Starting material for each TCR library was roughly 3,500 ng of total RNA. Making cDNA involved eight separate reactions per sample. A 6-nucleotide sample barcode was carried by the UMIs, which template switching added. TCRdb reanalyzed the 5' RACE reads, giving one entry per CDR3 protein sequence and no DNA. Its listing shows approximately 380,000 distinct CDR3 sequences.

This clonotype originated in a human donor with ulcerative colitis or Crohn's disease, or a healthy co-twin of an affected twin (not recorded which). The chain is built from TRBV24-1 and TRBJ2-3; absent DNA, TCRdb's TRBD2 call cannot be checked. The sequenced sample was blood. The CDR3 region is CATSERGGFTDTQYF.